This TCR beta chain was observed in a study of cytomegalovirus exposure and HLA in healthy donors. Study-level results: Another analysis was done later, and it associated roughly 15,000 TCR beta sequences with HLA alleles at 0.05 false discovery rate.

The PCR used 60 Vbeta and 13 Jbeta primers. Some clones are missing from TCRdb's copy, which holds only in-frame ones; the method was immunoSEQ multiplex PCR. The sample includes 120,000 or so clones, over 70% seen only once; the top ten take more than 7%. A remark on this clone: What it recognizes is unknown.

The J segment lost 3 bases and the V segment lost 5 bases, leaving 5 bases of the junction unmatched. Germline CDR1 and CDR2: SGHAT and FQDESV (reference sequence). CDR3 length equals 14 residues. This chain uses TRBV11-1 with TRBJ2-7, with 9 nucleotides matching TRBD1. This TCR was recovered from a woman aged 45-65 years in good health and CMV-seropositive. The sequenced material came from PBMCs. The CDR3 DNA is TGTGCCAGCAGCCTGGACAGGGGAAGCTACGAGCAGTACTTC. This translates into CASSLDRGSYEQYF.